This T cell receptor beta chain was identified in a study of cytomegalovirus exposure and HLA in healthy donors. Amplification used 60 Vbeta primers and 13 Jbeta primers. The repertoire was sequenced with immunoSEQ multiplex PCR; TCRdb's copy has only in-frame clones and lacks some. The table records 150,000 to 200,000 clones, about 80% of them present only once. As for this clone: The target antigen is unknown.

V gave up 6 bases and J gave up 6 bases, with 15 bases separating them. The germline V gene encodes CDR1 MNHEY and CDR2 SMNVEV (reference sequence). The CDR3 sequence is 13 residues long. Study findings and constraints: The study listed about 150 cytomegalovirus-associated TCR beta chains.

The TCR sequence derives from a woman in her thirties in good health and CMV-seropositive. The chain employs TRBV27 and TRBJ2-7; D is possibly TRBD1 (5 bases). The sequencing sample was made of PBMCs. CDR3 sequence reads: CASSHTSGPEQYF. The CDR3 nucleotides are TGTGCCAGCAGCCATACGTCAGGGCCCGAGCAGTACTTC.